This TCR beta chain was captured in a study of blood T cell repertoires in COVID-19. Data came from immunoSEQ multiplex PCR; TCRdb stores just in-frame clones and leaves some out. Of over 40,000 clones in the sample, 83% were seen once. Trimming took off 2 bases at V and 4 bases at J, with 20 bases between the two ends. CDR3 size: 17 residues. The germline gives CDR1 SGHTA, CDR2 FQGNSA. Sequencing input: peripheral blood. The rearrangement links TRBV7-2 to TRBJ1-2; D not certain. This TCR came from a man aged 40-49 years with acute or convalescent COVID-19. The CDR3 region has the DNA TGTGCCAGCAGCTTATTTGGTATTTCAGCGAGTCCCTATGGCTACACCTTC. Residues: CASSLFGISASPYGYTF. The variable domain in full, completed from reference TRBV7-2 and TRBJ1-2, reads GAGVSQSPSNKVTEKGKDVELRCDPISGHTALYWYRQSLGQGLEFLIYFQGNSAPDKSGLPSDRFSAERTGGSVSTLTIQRTQQEDSAVYLCASSLFGISASPYGYTFGSGTRLTVV.